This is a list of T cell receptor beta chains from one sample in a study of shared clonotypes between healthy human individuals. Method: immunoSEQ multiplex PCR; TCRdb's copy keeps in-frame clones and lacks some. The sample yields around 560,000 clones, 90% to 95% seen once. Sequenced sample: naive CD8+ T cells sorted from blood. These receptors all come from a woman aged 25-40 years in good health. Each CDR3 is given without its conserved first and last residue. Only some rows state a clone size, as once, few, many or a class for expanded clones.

CDR3aa: ASSPGGPGELF
abundance: .
v_gene: TRBV7-9
j_gene: TRBJ2-2

CDR3aa: ASSPVTATNEKLF
abundance: .
v_gene: TRBV7-8
j_gene: TRBJ1-4

CDR3aa: ASSLVSAIYEQY
abundance: .
v_gene: TRBV28
j_gene: TRBJ2-7

CDR3aa: ASSSDESYEQY
abundance: .
v_gene: TRBV5-1
j_gene: .

CDR3aa: SAWSYEQY
abundance: .
v_gene: TRBV20-1
j_gene: .

CDR3aa: ASSARLSTYNEQF
abundance: .
v_gene: TRBV9
j_gene: TRBJ2-1

CDR3aa: ALGSMSVAYEQY
abundance: .
v_gene: TRBV30
j_gene: TRBJ2-7

CDR3aa: ASREYEQY
abundance: .
v_gene: TRBV2
j_gene: TRBJ2-7

CDR3aa: ASSLAGGPYEQY
abundance: .
v_gene: TRBV5-6
j_gene: TRBJ2-7

CDR3aa: ASSNSNRGYYGYT
abundance: .
v_gene: TRBV4-2
j_gene: TRBJ1-2

CDR3aa: ASSLDRNNEKLF
abundance: .
v_gene: TRBV5-1
j_gene: TRBJ1-4

CDR3aa: ASSLGLGITYEQY
abundance: .
v_gene: TRBV13
j_gene: TRBJ2-7

CDR3aa: ASSRIDRVGSYEQY
abundance: .
v_gene: TRBV7-9
j_gene: TRBJ2-7

CDR3aa: ASSLTPPGHITGELF
abundance: .
v_gene: TRBV13
j_gene: TRBJ2-2

CDR3aa: ASSFRPIYTGELF
abundance: .
v_gene: TRBV28
j_gene: TRBJ2-2

CDR3aa: ASRWGTSDGKRTQY
abundance: .
v_gene: TRBV28
j_gene: TRBJ2-5

CDR3aa: ASSLMGYASYEQY
abundance: .
v_gene: TRBV27
j_gene: TRBJ2-7

CDR3aa: ASRLTFVLTGELF
abundance: .
v_gene: TRBV5-1
j_gene: TRBJ2-2

CDR3aa: ASSRTQNEQF
abundance: .
v_gene: TRBV6-6
j_gene: TRBJ2-1

CDR3aa: SGQGASSYEQY
abundance: .
v_gene: TRBV29-1
j_gene: TRBJ2-7

CDR3aa: ASSFTLAGVNEQF
abundance: once
v_gene: TRBV13
j_gene: TRBJ2-1

CDR3aa: ASSQSRRNEKLF
abundance: .
v_gene: TRBV4-1
j_gene: TRBJ1-4

CDR3aa: ASSDFSYEQY
abundance: .
v_gene: TRBV10-1
j_gene: TRBJ2-7

CDR3aa: SVLQSYEQY
abundance: .
v_gene: TRBV29-1
j_gene: TRBJ2-7

CDR3aa: ASSLGQNRLYEQY
abundance: .
v_gene: TRBV28
j_gene: TRBJ2-7

CDR3aa: ASSEASSYEQY
abundance: .
v_gene: TRBV2
j_gene: .

CDR3aa: ASSMGLAGSRTREQY
abundance: .
v_gene: TRBV19
j_gene: TRBJ2-7

CDR3aa: ASRRKFEQY
abundance: once
v_gene: TRBV10-1
j_gene: TRBJ2-7

CDR3aa: ASSVAQTALKEKLF
abundance: .
v_gene: TRBV9
j_gene: TRBJ1-4

CDR3aa: ASSSQGRLREKLF
abundance: .
v_gene: TRBV6-5
j_gene: TRBJ1-4

CDR3aa: ASSPRTSGRNEQY
abundance: .
v_gene: TRBV11-3
j_gene: TRBJ2-7

CDR3aa: ASSQNKANYGYT
abundance: .
v_gene: TRBV4-1
j_gene: TRBJ1-2

CDR3aa: ASSPIVVGGNEQF
abundance: once
v_gene: TRBV19
j_gene: TRBJ2-1

CDR3aa: SVEGGNSYEQY
abundance: .
v_gene: TRBV29-1
j_gene: TRBJ2-7

CDR3aa: ASSQVGTGYTEAF
abundance: .
v_gene: TRBV4-1
j_gene: TRBJ1-1

CDR3aa: ASSQGGGTYEQY
abundance: .
v_gene: TRBV14
j_gene: TRBJ2-7

CDR3aa: AVLPGTGFEQY
abundance: few
v_gene: TRBV27
j_gene: TRBJ2-7

CDR3aa: ASSLISSGSWGTDTQY
abundance: .
v_gene: TRBV27
j_gene: TRBJ2-3

CDR3aa: ASSAQGNTEAF
abundance: .
v_gene: TRBV2
j_gene: TRBJ1-1

CDR3aa: ASSAGGRNTEAF
abundance: .
v_gene: TRBV28
j_gene: TRBJ1-1

CDR3aa: ASAFSESYEQY
abundance: .
v_gene: TRBV6-5
j_gene: TRBJ2-7

CDR3aa: ASSSRRTTDTQY
abundance: .
v_gene: TRBV7-9
j_gene: TRBJ2-3

CDR3aa: AATSGSNEQY
abundance: .
v_gene: TRBV10-3
j_gene: TRBJ2-7

CDR3aa: ASSEGSGAVTDYEQY
abundance: .
v_gene: TRBV5-6
j_gene: TRBJ2-7